The 5 T cell receptor beta chains in this list originate from one sample, sequenced in a study of cytomegalovirus exposure and HLA in healthy donors. Amplification used 60 Vbeta primers and 13 Jbeta primers. Measured with immunoSEQ multiplex PCR; TCRdb has only the in-frame clones, and not every one. The sample holds 60,000 to 95,000 clones, 78% seen once. The sequenced material came from PBMCs. Receptors originate from a woman between 35 and 50 years old in good health and CMV-seropositive.

This clone was seen more than once but under ten times. The CDR3 DNA reads as TGTGCCAGCAGCTTAGACATAGCGGGGGGATACAATGAGCAGTTCTTC. This gives the protein CASSLDIAGGYNEQFF. The chain has TRBV7-2 and TRBJ2-1, with 10 bases fitting TRBD2. Germline CDR1 reads SGHTA; CDR2 reads FQGNSA. CDR3 length equals 16 residues. J gave up 4 bases and V 1 base, and 4 bases lay outside the gene matches.

The gene calls are TRBV7-2 and TRBJ2-1, with 7 bases identical to TRBD2. V dropped 2 bases and J dropped 4; count of bases not matched to a gene: 5. The CDR3 is 15 amino acids. Germline lookup yields CDR1 SGHTA and CDR2 FQGNSA. The CDR3 DNA reads TGTGCCAGCAGCTTAAGCGGGATAGGGTACAATGAGCAGTTCTTC. Protein: CASSLSGIGYNEQFF.

The chain uses TRBV4-1 and TRBJ1-1; 8 bases map to TRBD1. The V gene's germline CDR1 is MGHRA and CDR2 YSYEKL. This CDR3 is built from 15 residues. V was pared by 1 base and J by 6 bases, with 7 bases of the junction left unmatched. In nucleotides, the CDR3 is TGCGCCAGCAGCCAAGGACAGGGGAGGGGGTCTGAAGCTTTCTTT. Residues: CASSQGQGRGSEAFF.

This chain uses TRBV28 with TRBJ1-1; D ambiguous. This CDR3 is built from 14 residues. Trimming removed 6 bases from V and 4 bases from J, with 15 bases in between. Germline V gene sequence: CDR1 MDHEN, CDR2 SYDVKM. For the CDR3, the DNA is TGTGCCAGCAGGCCTCAGGTTAGTTTCACTGAAGCTTTCTTT. Its protein is CASRPQVSFTEAFF.

The V and J genes are TRBV7-6 and TRBJ1-2; 8 nucleotides line up with TRBD1. This CDR3 contains 16 residues. Germline V gene sequence: CDR1 SGHVS, CDR2 FNYEAQ. The ends lost 5 bases at V and 2 bases at J; junction bases unmatched: 10. The CDR3 is CASSSGTGNLNYGYTF. The CDR3 DNA reads as TGTGCCAGCAGCAGCGGGACAGGCAACTTAAACTATGGCTACACCTTC.